A selection of T cell receptor beta chains follows, all from one sample in a study of cytomegalovirus exposure and HLA in healthy donors. The assay was immunoSEQ multiplex PCR, and TCRdb's table has in-frame clones only and misses some. The data contain more than 95,000 clones, roughly a tenth of them singletons. The specimen was PBMCs. The receptors originated from a woman aged 18-35 years in good health and CMV-seropositive. Both conserved end residues are part of each CDR3. Each record gives: V gene, clone size, J gene, D gene, CDR3 protein, CDR3 DNA. A D gene is named only where the DNA matches it firmly. Size tells how often a clone was seen (once, few, many) or the class of an expanded clone, and some rows leave it out.

V gene: TRBV28
clone size: -
J gene: TRBJ2-7
D gene: TRBD1
CDR3 protein: CASSPGGIPLSYEQYF
CDR3 DNA: TGTGCCAGCAGTCCAGGGGGCATTCCCCTCTCCTACGAGCAGTACTTC

V gene: TRBV29-1
clone size: many
J gene: TRBJ2-3
D gene: TRBD1
CDR3 protein: CSVDGPLRGRWGTDTQYF
CDR3 DNA: TGCAGCGTTGACGGCCCCCTCAGGGGGCGTTGGGGCACAGATACGCAGTATTTT

V gene: TRBV2
clone size: few
J gene: TRBJ1-1
D gene: -
CDR3 protein: CASRDNRDINTEAFF
CDR3 DNA: TGTGCCAGCAGGGATAATCGGGACATTAACACTGAAGCTTTCTTT

V gene: TRBV2
clone size: -
J gene: TRBJ1-1
D gene: TRBD1
CDR3 protein: CASTRTGGSDTEAFF
CDR3 DNA: TGTGCCAGCACGAGAACAGGGGGCTCGGACACTGAAGCTTTCTTT

V gene: TRBV30
clone size: -
J gene: TRBJ1-2
D gene: -
CDR3 protein: CAVRSINYGYTF
CDR3 DNA: TGTGCCGTGAGGTCCATTAACTATGGCTACACCTTC

V gene: TRBV19
clone size: few
J gene: TRBJ2-7
D gene: -
CDR3 protein: CASRKTGTTPNYEQYF
CDR3 DNA: TGTGCCAGTAGGAAAACAGGGACAACTCCCAACTACGAGCAGTACTTC

V gene: TRBV28
clone size: few
J gene: TRBJ2-6
D gene: TRBD2
CDR3 protein: CASSSIAGAVNTGANVLTF
CDR3 DNA: TGTGCCAGCAGTTCAATAGCGGGAGCCGTCAATACTGGGGCCAACGTCCTGACTTTC

V gene: TRBV18
clone size: few
J gene: TRBJ2-7
D gene: TRBD1
CDR3 protein: CASSPGTGVYEQYF
CDR3 DNA: TGTGCCAGCTCACCCGGGACAGGGGTCTACGAGCAGTACTTC

V gene: TRBV4-1
clone size: -
J gene: TRBJ2-7
D gene: -
CDR3 protein: CASSLSVPAYEQYF
CDR3 DNA: TGCGCCAGCAGCCTTAGTGTCCCTGCCTACGAGCAGTACTTC

V gene: TRBV28
clone size: -
J gene: TRBJ2-1
D gene: TRBD2
CDR3 protein: CASSFVREGNEQFF
CDR3 DNA: TGTGCCAGCAGTTTCGTGCGGGAGGGCAATGAGCAGTTCTTC

V gene: TRBV10-1
clone size: -
J gene: TRBJ2-1
D gene: TRBD2
CDR3 protein: CASSEAGGAPGLQFF
CDR3 DNA: TGCGCCAGCAGTGAAGCGGGAGGGGCCCCCGGCTTGCAGTTCTTC

V gene: TRBV25-1
clone size: -
J gene: TRBJ2-2
D gene: -
CDR3 protein: CASSAQQGSWTGELFF
CDR3 DNA: TGTGCCAGCAGTGCTCAACAGGGAAGTTGGACCGGGGAGCTGTTTTTT

V gene: TRBV30
clone size: -
J gene: TRBJ2-7
D gene: -
CDR3 protein: CAWEQKNTYEQYF
CDR3 DNA: TGTGCCTGGGAACAGAAAAATACCTACGAGCAGTACTTC

V gene: TRBV7-6
clone size: few
J gene: TRBJ1-2
D gene: -
CDR3 protein: CASSPYPGPRVYRYTF
CDR3 DNA: TGTGCCAGCAGCCCCTACCCTGGTCCTCGGGTCTATCGCTACACCTTC

V gene: TRBV4-1
clone size: few
J gene: TRBJ2-3
D gene: -
CDR3 protein: CASSQDAEGLRDTQYF
CDR3 DNA: TGCGCCAGCAGCCAAGATGCCGAGGGTTTGAGAGATACGCAGTATTTT

V gene: TRBV5-1
clone size: few
J gene: TRBJ2-7
D gene: TRBD2
CDR3 protein: CASSLLADSYEQYF
CDR3 DNA: TGCGCCAGCAGCTTGCTAGCGGACTCCTACGAGCAGTACTTC

V gene: TRBV2
clone size: many
J gene: TRBJ2-1
D gene: -
CDR3 protein: CASSEAGLPSNEQFF
CDR3 DNA: TGTGCCAGCAGTGAAGCGGGACTCCCCTCCAATGAGCAGTTCTTC

V gene: TRBV9
clone size: -
J gene: TRBJ2-2
D gene: -
CDR3 protein: CASSQPIDRDGELFF
CDR3 DNA: TGTGCCAGCAGCCAACCGATTGACAGAGACGGGGAGCTGTTTTTT

V gene: TRBV25-1
clone size: few
J gene: TRBJ1-1
D gene: -
CDR3 protein: CASTPPGPNTEAFF
CDR3 DNA: TGTGCCAGCACCCCTCCAGGGCCGAACACTGAAGCTTTCTTT